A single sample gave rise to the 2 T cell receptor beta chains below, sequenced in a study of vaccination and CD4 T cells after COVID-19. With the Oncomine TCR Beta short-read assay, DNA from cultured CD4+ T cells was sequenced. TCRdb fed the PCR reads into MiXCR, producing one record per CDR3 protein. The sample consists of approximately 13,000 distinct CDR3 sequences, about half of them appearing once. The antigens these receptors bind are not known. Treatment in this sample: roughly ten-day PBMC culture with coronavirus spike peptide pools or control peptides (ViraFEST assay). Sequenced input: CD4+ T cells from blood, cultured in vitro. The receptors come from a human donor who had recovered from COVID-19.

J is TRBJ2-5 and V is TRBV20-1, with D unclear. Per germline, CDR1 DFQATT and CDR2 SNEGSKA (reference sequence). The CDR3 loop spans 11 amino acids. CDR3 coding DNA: TGCGGCCCGGAGTACCAAGAGACCCAGTACTTC. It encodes CGPEYQETQYF.

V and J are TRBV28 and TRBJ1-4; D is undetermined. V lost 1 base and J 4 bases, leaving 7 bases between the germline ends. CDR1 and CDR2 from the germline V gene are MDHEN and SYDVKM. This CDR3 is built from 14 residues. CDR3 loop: CASSLFRFNEKLFF. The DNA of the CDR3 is TGTGCCAGCAGTTTATTCCGGTTTAATGAAAAACTGTTTTTT.